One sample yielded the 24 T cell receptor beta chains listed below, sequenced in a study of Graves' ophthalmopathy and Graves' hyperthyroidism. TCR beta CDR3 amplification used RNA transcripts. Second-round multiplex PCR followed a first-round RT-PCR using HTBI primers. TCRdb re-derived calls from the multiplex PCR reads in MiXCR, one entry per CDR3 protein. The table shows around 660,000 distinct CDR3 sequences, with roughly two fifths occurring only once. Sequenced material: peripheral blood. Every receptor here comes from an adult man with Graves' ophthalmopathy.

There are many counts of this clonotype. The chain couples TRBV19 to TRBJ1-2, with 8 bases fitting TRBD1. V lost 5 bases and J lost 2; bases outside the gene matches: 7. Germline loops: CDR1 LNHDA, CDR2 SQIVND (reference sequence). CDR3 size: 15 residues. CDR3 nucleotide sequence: TGTGCCAGTAGTGCGCGCCGACAGGGGAACTATGGCTACACCTTC. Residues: CASSARRQGNYGYTF.

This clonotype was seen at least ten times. This CDR3 is CSVEIGQGATYEQYF. Written as DNA, the CDR3 is TGCAGCGTTGAAATAGGTCAGGGGGCGACCTACGAGCAGTACTTC. J is TRBJ2-7 and V is TRBV29-1; 8 bases map to TRBD1. Germline V gene lookup returns CDR1 SQVTM and CDR2 ANQGSEA. The J segment lost 2 bases and the V segment lost 2 bases, leaving 8 bases of the junction unmatched. This CDR3 is built from 15 residues.

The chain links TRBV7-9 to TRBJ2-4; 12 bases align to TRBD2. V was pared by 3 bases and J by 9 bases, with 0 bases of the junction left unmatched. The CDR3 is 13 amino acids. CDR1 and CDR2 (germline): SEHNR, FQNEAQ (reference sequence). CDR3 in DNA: TGTGCCAGCAGCTTGACTAGCGGGAGCATTCAGTACTTC. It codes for CASSLTSGSIQYF. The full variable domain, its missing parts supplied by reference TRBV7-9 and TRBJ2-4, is DTGVSQNPRHKITKRGQNVTFRCDPISEHNRLYWYRQTLGQGPEFLTYFQNEAQLEKSRLLSDRFSAERPKGSFSTLEIQRTEQGDSAMYLCASSLTSGSIQYFGAGTRLSVL.

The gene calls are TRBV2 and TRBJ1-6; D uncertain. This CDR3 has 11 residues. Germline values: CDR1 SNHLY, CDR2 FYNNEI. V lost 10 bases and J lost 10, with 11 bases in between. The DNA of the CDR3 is TGTGCCACCGCAGGATTCTCACCCCTCCACTTT. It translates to CATAGFSPLHF.

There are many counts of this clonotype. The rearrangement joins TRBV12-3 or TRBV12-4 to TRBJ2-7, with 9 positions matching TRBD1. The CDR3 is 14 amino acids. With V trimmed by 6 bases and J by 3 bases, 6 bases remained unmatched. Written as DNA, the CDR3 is TGTGCCAGCAGCCGCCGGGACAGGGTCTACGAGCAGTACTTC. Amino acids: CASSRRDRVYEQYF.

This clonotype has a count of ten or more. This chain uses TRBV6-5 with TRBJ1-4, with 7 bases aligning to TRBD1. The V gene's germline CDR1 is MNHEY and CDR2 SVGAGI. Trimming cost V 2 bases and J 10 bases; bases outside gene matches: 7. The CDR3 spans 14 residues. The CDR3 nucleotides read TGTGCCAGCAGTTACCCCTCCCAGGGGGGAAAACTGTTTTTT. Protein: CASSYPSQGGKLFF.

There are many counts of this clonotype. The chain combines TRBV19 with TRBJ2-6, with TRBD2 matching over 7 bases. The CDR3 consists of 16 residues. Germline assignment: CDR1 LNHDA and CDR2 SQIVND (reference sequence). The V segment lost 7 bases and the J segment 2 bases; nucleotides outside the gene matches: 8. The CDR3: CASMTSTRTGANVLTF. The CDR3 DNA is TGTGCCAGTATGACTAGCACCCGTACTGGGGCCAACGTCCTGACTTTC.

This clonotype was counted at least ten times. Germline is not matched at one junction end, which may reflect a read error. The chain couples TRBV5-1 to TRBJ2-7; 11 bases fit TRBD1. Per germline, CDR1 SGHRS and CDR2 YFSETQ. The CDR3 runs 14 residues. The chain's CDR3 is CASSPGTGGYEQYF. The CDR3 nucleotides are TGTGCCAGCAGCCCCGGGACAGGGGGCTACGAGCAGTACTTC.

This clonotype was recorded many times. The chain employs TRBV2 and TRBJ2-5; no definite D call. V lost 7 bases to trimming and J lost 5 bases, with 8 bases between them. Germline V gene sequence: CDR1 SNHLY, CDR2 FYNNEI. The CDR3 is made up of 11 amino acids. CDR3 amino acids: CASTSSETQYF. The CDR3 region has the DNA TGTGCCAGCACGAGTAGCGAGACCCAGTACTTC.

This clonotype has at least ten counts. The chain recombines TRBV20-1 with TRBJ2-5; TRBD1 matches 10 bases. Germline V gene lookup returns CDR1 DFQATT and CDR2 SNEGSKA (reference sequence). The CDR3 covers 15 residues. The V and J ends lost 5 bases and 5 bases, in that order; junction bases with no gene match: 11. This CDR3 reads CSASHPGQGSETQYF. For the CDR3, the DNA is TGCAGTGCTTCCCATCCGGGACAGGGGTCCGAGACCCAGTACTTC.

The CDR3 nucleotides read TGTGCCAGCCTCAGGCTAAGCTCTGGAAACACCATATATTTT. Translated, it gives CASLRLSSGNTIYF. V and J are TRBV25-1 and TRBJ1-3; D not certain. V was pared by 8 bases and J by 0 bases, with 11 bases between. The germline CDR1 and CDR2 sequences are MGHDK and SYGVNS. This CDR3 comprises 14 residues.

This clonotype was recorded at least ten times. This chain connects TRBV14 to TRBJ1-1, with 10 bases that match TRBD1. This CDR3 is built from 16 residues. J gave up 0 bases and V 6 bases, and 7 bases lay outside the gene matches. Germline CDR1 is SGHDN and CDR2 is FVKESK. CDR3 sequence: CASSEDRGLMNTEAFF. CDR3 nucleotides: TGTGCCAGCAGTGAAGACAGGGGGCTTATGAACACTGAAGCTTTCTTT.

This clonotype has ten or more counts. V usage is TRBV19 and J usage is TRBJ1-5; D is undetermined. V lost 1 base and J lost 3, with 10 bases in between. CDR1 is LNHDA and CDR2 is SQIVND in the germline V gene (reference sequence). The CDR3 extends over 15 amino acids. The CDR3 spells CASSIATGANQPQHF. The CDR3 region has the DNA TGTGCCAGTAGTATAGCGACGGGAGCCAATCAGCCCCAGCATTTT.

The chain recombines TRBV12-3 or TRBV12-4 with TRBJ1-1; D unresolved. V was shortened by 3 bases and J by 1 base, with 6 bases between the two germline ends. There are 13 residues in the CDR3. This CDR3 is CASSLHANTEAFF. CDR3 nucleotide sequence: TGTGCCAGCAGTTTGCACGCGAACACTGAAGCTTTCTTT.

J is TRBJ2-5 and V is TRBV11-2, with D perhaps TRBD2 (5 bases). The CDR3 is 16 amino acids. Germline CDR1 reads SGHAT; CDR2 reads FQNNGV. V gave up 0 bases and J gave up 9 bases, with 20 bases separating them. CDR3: CASSLDGPRQRAAQYF. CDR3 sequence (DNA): TGTGCCAGCAGCTTAGACGGCCCCAGGCAGAGGGCGGCCCAGTACTTC.

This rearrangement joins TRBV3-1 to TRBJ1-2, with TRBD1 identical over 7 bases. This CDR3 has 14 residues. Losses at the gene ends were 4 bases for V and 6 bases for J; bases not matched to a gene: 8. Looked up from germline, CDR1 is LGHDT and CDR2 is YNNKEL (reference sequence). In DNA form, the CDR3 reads TGTGCCAGCAGCCTGACAGGGATCAAGCATGGCTACACCTTC. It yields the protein CASSLTGIKHGYTF.

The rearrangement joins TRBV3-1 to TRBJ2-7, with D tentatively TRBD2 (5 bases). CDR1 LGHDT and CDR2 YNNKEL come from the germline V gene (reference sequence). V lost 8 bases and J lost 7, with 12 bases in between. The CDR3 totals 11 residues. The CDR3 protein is CASGRAEEQYF. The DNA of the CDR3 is TGTGCCAGCGGTCGAGCGGAAGAGCAGTACTTC.

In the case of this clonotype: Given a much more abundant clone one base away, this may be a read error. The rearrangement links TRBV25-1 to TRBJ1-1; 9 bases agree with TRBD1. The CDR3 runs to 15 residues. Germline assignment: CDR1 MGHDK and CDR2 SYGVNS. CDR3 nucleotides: TGTGCCAGCACCAAGTTGACAGGGGGGGACACTGAAGCTTCCTTT. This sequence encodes CASTKLTGGDTEASF.

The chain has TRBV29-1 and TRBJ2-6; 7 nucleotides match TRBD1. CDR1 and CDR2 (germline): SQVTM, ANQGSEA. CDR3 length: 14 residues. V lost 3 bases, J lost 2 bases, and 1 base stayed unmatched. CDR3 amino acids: CSVDQGAGANVLTF. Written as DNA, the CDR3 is TGCAGCGTTGATCAGGGGGCTGGGGCCAACGTCCTGACTTTC.

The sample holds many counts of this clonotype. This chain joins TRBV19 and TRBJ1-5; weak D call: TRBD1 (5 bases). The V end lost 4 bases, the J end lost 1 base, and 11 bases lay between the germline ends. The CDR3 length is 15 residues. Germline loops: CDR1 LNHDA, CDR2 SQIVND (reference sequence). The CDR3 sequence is CASSTGRVSNQPQHF. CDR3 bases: TGTGCCAGTAGTACAGGGAGAGTGAGCAATCAGCCCCAGCATTTT.

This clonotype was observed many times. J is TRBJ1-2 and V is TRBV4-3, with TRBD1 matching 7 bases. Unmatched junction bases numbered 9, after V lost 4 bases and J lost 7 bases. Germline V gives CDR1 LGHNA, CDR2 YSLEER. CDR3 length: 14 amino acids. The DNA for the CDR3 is TGCGCCAGCAGCCCCTTGCCGAGGGGGCTTGGCTACACCTTC. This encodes CASSPLPRGLGYTF.

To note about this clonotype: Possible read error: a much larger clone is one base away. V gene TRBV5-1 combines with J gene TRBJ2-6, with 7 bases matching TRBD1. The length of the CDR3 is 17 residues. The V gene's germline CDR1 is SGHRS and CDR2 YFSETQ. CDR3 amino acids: CASSPRTGYSGANVPTF. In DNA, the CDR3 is TGCGCCAGCAGCCCCCGGACAGGATACTCTGGGGCCAACGTCCCGACTTTC.

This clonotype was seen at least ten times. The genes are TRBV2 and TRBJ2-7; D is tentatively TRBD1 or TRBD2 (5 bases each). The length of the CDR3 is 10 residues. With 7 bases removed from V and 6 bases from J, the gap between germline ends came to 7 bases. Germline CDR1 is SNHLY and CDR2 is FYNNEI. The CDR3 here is CASNGAEQYF. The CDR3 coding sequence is TGTGCCAGCAACGGGGCCGAGCAGTACTTC.

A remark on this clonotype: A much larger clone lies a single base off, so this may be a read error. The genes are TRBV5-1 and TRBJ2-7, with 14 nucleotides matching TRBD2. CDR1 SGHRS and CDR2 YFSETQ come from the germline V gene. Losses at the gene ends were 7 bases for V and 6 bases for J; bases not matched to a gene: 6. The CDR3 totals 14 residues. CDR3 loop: CASCRGLAGAEQYF. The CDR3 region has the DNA TGCGCCAGCTGCAGGGGACTAGCGGGAGCCGAGCAGTACTTC. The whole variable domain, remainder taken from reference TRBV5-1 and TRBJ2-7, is KAGVTQTPRYLIKTRGQQVTLSCSPISGHRSVSWYQQTPGQGLQFLFEYFSETQRNKGNFPGRFSGRQFSNSRSEMNVSTLELGDSALYLCASCRGLAGAEQYFGPGTRLTVT.